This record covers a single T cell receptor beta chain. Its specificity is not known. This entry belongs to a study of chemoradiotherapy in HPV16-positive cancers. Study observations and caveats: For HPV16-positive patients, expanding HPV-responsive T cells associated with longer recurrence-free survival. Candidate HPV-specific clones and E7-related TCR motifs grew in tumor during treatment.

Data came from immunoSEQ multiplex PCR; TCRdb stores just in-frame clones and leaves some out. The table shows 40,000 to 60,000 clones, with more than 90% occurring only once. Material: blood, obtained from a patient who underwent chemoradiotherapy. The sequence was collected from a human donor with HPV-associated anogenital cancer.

The CDR3 protein is CASSFIAGTIIWGNEQFF. The CDR3 nucleotides read TGTGCCAGCAGCTTTATAGCGGGAACGATAATTTGGGGCAATGAGCAGTTCTTC. This sequence joins TRBV7-9 and TRBJ2-1; 8 bases map to TRBD2. Germline CDR1 is SEHNR and CDR2 is FQNEAQ (reference sequence). This CDR3 comprises 18 residues. V shed 3 bases and J 6 bases; nucleotides not matched to a gene: 16. The full variable domain, rest sourced from reference TRBV7-9 and TRBJ2-1, is DTGVSQNPRHKITKRGQNVTFRCDPISEHNRLYWYRQTLGQGPEFLTYFQNEAQLEKSRLLSDRFSAERPKGSFSTLEIQRTEQGDSAMYLCASSFIAGTIIWGNEQFFGPGTRLTVL.